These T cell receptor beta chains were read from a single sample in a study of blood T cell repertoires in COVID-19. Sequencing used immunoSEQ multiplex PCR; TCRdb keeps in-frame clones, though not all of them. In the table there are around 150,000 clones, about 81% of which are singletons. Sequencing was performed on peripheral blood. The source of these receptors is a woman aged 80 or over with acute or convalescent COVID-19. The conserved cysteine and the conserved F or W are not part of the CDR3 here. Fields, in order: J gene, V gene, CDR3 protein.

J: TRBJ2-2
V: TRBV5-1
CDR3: ASDPLAGGSTGELF

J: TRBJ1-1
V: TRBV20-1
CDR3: SAGLNTEAF

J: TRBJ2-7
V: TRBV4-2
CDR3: ASSQDLTSGATYEQY

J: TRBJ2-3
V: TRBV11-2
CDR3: ASSLGASGTTDTQY

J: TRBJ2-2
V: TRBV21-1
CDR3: ASSEWTRPTGELF

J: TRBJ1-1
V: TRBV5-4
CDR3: ASSLVGEATEAF

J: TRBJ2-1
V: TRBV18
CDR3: ASSPPQGLVIHEQF

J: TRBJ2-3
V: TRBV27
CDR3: ASSFRDRGRNTQY

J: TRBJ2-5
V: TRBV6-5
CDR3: ASSWQVGLETQY

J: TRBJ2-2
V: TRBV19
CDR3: ASSLQGLVIGELF

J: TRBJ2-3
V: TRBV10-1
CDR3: ASSDLTDTQY

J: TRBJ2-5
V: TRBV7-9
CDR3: ASSSSTGEETQY

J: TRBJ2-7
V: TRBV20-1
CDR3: SATGGRTQY

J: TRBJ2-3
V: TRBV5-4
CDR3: ASSHAGARTDTQY

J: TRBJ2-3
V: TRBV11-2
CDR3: ASSILAGGVDTQY

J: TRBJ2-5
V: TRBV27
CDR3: ASRGLAGQETQY

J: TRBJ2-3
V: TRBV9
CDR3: ASSARTGTDTQY

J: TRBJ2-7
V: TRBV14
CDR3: ASSQLPIPRSEQY

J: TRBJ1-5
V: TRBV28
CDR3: ASRGAGNQPQH

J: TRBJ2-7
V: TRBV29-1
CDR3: SVLQGAYEQY

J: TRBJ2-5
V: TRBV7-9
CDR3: ASSLDETVRWETQY

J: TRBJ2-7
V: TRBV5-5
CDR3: ASSSGTGGSEQY

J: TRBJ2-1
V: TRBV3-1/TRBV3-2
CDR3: ASSQGATSGYNEQF

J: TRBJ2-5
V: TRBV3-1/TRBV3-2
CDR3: ASRTSGQEKETQY

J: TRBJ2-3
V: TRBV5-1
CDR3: ASSFLGGTTDTQY

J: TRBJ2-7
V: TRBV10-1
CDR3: ASSKQGLTGEQY

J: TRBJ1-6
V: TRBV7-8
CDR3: ASSLIRGGDSPLH

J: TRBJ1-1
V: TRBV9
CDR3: ASSGRQTGSEAF

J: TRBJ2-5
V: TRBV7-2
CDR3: ASSLVGGSGGYQETQY

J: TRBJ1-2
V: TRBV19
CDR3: ASSIIMGQDGTYGYT

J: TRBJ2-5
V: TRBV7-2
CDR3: ASSLGSGLSQETQY

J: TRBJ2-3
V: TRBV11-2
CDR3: ASSLASGSGTDTQY

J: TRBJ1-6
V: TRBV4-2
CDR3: ASSQVPLRGSGNSPLH

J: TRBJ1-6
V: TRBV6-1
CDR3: ASSEPGTGFNSPLH

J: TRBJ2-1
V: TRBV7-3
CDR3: ASSPGTSGGRNYNEQF

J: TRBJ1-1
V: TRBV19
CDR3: ASSSIWGDENTEAF

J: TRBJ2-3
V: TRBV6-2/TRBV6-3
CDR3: ASSYSPAGGTDTQY

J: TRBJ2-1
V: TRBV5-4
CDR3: ASSLEQTNNEQF

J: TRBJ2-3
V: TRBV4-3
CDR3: ASSQDSYVSSSSTDTQY

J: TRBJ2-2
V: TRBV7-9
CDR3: ASSPSGGLAGGSTGELF

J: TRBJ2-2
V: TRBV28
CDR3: ATITGNTGELF